Below are 19 T cell receptor beta chains sequenced from a single sample in a study of T cell responses to AZD1222 COVID-19 vaccine. Assay: immunoSEQ multiplex PCR; the TCRdb copy retains only in-frame clones and omits some. The profile covers 90,000 or so clones, with roughly 88% appearing a single time and about 19% taken by the ten largest. Sample: peripheral blood, taken on day 0 of AZD1222 vaccination. Receptors originate from an adult in good health.

V usage is TRBV7-9 and J usage is TRBJ2-2, with D perhaps TRBD1 (5 bases). The ends were cut back, 4 bases at V and 4 bases at J, with 13 bases in the middle. CDR3 length: 15 amino acids. CDR1 is SEHNR and CDR2 is FQNEAQ in the germline V gene (reference sequence). The CDR3 DNA reads as TGTGCCAGCAGCTCCACTAACAGGATCACCGGGGAGCTGTTTTTT. It specifies CASSSTNRITGELFF.

The chain couples TRBV6-5 to TRBJ2-3; maybe TRBD1 (6 bases). In germline, CDR1 is MNHEY, CDR2 SVGAGI. V gave up 8 bases and J gave up 3 bases, with 18 bases separating them. The length of the CDR3 is 15 residues. CDR3 region: CASCQTRQATDTQYF. Written as DNA, the CDR3 is TGTGCCAGCTGTCAGACAAGACAGGCAACAGATACGCAGTATTTT.

The chain carries TRBV9 and TRBJ1-2, with 9 bases aligning to TRBD1. The CDR3 has 18 residues. Germline values: CDR1 SGDLS, CDR2 YYNGEE. The V gene end was trimmed by 0 bases and the J gene end by 4 bases; junction bases not matched to a gene: 13. In DNA form, the CDR3 reads TGTGCCAGCAGCGTAGCTACGGGGGGGGACAGGGACCCCTATGGCTACACCTTC. This codes for CASSVATGGDRDPYGYTF.

This clone has just one count. The chain is built from TRBV27 and TRBJ2-1; D possibly corresponds to TRBD2 (6 bases). Trimming left V 0 bases short and J 7 bases short, with 10 bases between. Germline V gene data show CDR1 as MNHEY and CDR2 as SMNVEV (reference sequence). The length of the CDR3 is 14 residues. CDR3 sequence: CASSLSRDWNEQFF. The CDR3 nucleotides read TGTGCCAGCAGTTTATCGCGGGACTGGAATGAGCAGTTCTTC.

This sequence joins TRBV6-5 and TRBJ1-5; D might be TRBD1 (6 bases). V shed 6 bases and J shed 5 bases, with 11 bases lying between them. There are 13 residues in the CDR3. Germline V gives CDR1 MNHEY, CDR2 SVGAGI. The CDR3 bases are TGTGCCAGCAGAGGACAGAATTATCAGCCCCAGCATTTT. Its translation: CASRGQNYQPQHF.

This clone came up a few times. The gene calls are TRBV11-2 and TRBJ1-2; 8 bases agree with TRBD1. Germline-derived CDR1 and CDR2 are SGHAT and FQNNGV. The CDR3 has 14 amino acids. V was pared by 5 bases and J by 5 bases, with 7 bases of the junction left unmatched. Here the CDR3 DNA reads TGTGCCAGCAGCCGGGACAGGACGGATTATGGCTACACCTTC. It specifies CASSRDRTDYGYTF.

The chain uses TRBV2 and TRBJ1-5, with 9 bases that match TRBD1. Trimming took 8 bases from V and 2 from J; bases not matched to a gene: 10. The CDR3 length is 16 residues. Germline V CDR1 and CDR2: SNHLY, FYNNEI. In DNA, the CDR3 is TGTGCCAGCGACCGGGACAGGGAGGTTGGCAATCAGCCCCAGCATTTT. Translation: CASDRDREVGNQPQHF. The variable domain in full, with the rest retrieved from reference TRBV2 and TRBJ1-5, is EPEVTQTPSHQVTQMGQEVILRCVPISNHLYFYWYRQILGQKVEFLVSFYNNEISEKSEIFDDQFSVERPDGSNFTLKIRSTKLEDSAMYFCASDRDREVGNQPQHFGDGTRLSIL.

This chain joins TRBV5-6 and TRBJ1-1, with TRBD1 matching over 7 bases. CDR1 and CDR2 from the germline V gene are SGHDT and YYEEEE. V was pared by 5 bases and J by 0 bases, with 10 bases of the junction left unmatched. The CDR3 contains 16 residues. The CDR3 nucleotides read TGTGCCAGCAGTAACTCCCCGGGACAGCTGAACACTGAAGCTTTCTTT. Residues: CASSNSPGQLNTEAFF.

The chain links TRBV27 to TRBJ1-5; 7 nucleotides align to TRBD1. CDR1 is MNHEY and CDR2 is SMNVEV in the germline V gene (reference sequence). The junction had 13 bases not matched to a gene; V was cut back by 5 bases and J by 3 bases. This CDR3 region has 17 residues. This CDR3 reads CASSPTWDRILNQPQHF. The DNA of the CDR3 is TGTGCCAGCAGTCCAACATGGGACAGAATACTCAATCAGCCCCAGCATTTT.

J is TRBJ1-2 and V is TRBV9; 7 bases align to TRBD1. The germline V gene has CDR1 SGDLS and CDR2 YYNGEE. The CDR3 sequence is 14 residues long. V gave up 3 bases and J gave up 8 bases; unmatched junction bases: 10. CDR3 region: CASSALQGRGGYTF. The DNA for the CDR3 is TGTGCCAGCAGCGCCCTACAGGGGCGGGGAGGCTACACCTTC.

The rearrangement links TRBV4-3 to TRBJ2-2; 11 bases are a match to TRBD2. Germline V gene sequence: CDR1 LGHNA, CDR2 YSLEER. This CDR3 has 16 residues. The V and J ends lost 2 bases and 4 bases, in that order; junction bases with no gene match: 3. The CDR3 protein is CASSQRGTSGTGELFF. CDR3 nucleotides: TGCGCCAGCAGCCAAAGGGGGACTAGCGGCACCGGGGAGCTGTTTTTT.

The J gene is TRBJ2-5, the V gene TRBV4-1; D may be TRBD2 (6 bases). V was pared by 0 bases and J by 4 bases, with 6 bases between. Germline-derived CDR1 and CDR2 are MGHRA and YSYEKL. The CDR3 runs 13 residues. The CDR3 DNA sequence: TGCGCCAGCAGCCAAGAGACTAGAGAGACCCAGTACTTC. Encoded protein: CASSQETRETQYF.

The chain couples TRBV6-5 to TRBJ2-7, with 14 bases aligning to TRBD2. V shed 6 bases and J 4 bases; nucleotides not matched to a gene: 5. This CDR3 spans 15 amino acids. CDR1 is MNHEY, CDR2 SVGAGI, per germline. CDR3 in DNA: TGTGCCAGCAGCTGGACTAGCGGGAGGATGTACGAGCAGTACTTC. Protein sequence: CASSWTSGRMYEQYF.

V gene TRBV15 combines with J gene TRBJ2-5; no firm D call. This CDR3 has 15 amino acids. Germline CDR1 is LNHNV and CDR2 is YYDKDF (reference sequence). V dropped 0 bases and J dropped 1 base, with 9 bases sitting between them. CDR3 sequence reads: CATSRDRLTQETQYF. CDR3 bases: TGTGCCACCAGCAGAGATCGTCTAACCCAAGAGACCCAGTACTTC.

The V and J genes are TRBV11-1 and TRBJ1-4, with 7 bases aligning to TRBD1. The CDR3 is 16 amino acids. From germline, CDR1 is SGHAT and CDR2 FQDESV (reference sequence). V shed 5 bases and J 3 bases; nucleotides not matched to a gene: 9. CDR3 loop: CASSPEPGQSNEKLFF. CDR3 coding DNA: TGTGCCAGCAGCCCGGAACCGGGACAGTCTAATGAAAAACTGTTTTTT.

This chain connects TRBV7-9 to TRBJ2-1; D is tentatively TRBD1 or TRBD2 (6 bases each). The CDR3 contains 13 residues. Looked up from germline, CDR1 is SEHNR and CDR2 is FQNEAQ (reference sequence). The V end was cut by 5 bases, the J end by 10 bases, with 15 bases between. The CDR3 coding sequence is TGTGCCAGCAGCATGACGGGGGCTGGAGAGCAGTTCTTC. Protein product: CASSMTGAGEQFF.

CDR3 sequence: CASSFNDPSSGNTIYF. The DNA of the CDR3 is TGTGCCAGCAGCTTTAACGACCCGAGCTCTGGAAACACCATATATTTT. The rearrangement uses TRBV7-2 and TRBJ1-3, with D hard to call. Trimming pared 3 bases from V and 0 bases from J, leaving 12 bases between. The CDR3 extends over 16 amino acids. Germline lookup yields CDR1 SGHTA and CDR2 FQGNSA.

The gene calls are TRBV3-1 (or the pseudogene TRBV3-2) and TRBJ2-2, with 8 bases matching TRBD2. V dropped 7 bases and J dropped 5; count of bases not matched to a gene: 9. Germline V gene sequence: CDR1 LGHDT, CDR2 YNNKEL (reference sequence). The CDR3 extends over 15 amino acids. CDR3 nucleotides: TGTGCCAGCACCCTTGGCCCTAGCGGGACCGGGGAGCTGTTTTTT. It is translated as CASTLGPSGTGELFF.

There are a few counts of this clone. The chain links TRBV4-1 to TRBJ2-7; D possibly corresponds to TRBD2 (6 bases). This CDR3 is 14 amino acids long. With 0 bases removed from V and 2 bases from J, the gap between germline ends came to 8 bases. The germline CDR1 and CDR2 sequences are MGHRA and YSYEKL. The CDR3 spells CASSQDWRAYEQYF. The CDR3 region has the DNA TGCGCCAGCAGCCAAGATTGGAGGGCCTACGAGCAGTACTTC.